The T cell receptor beta chain under discussion was sequenced for a study of Ad26.COV2.S vaccination and SARS-CoV-2 variants. At the level of the study: Donor had been placed in the Ad26.COV2.S arm of the COV1001 trial.

This clone was seen just once. Its antigen is still unknown. Treatment in this sample: 15 to 20 received Ad26.COV2.S at low or high dose, single or two shots; roughly 5 received placebo; per-sample allocation not given. Specimen acquisition occurred on day 63 following the initial vaccine or placebo injection. Using immunoSEQ multiplex PCR, the repertoire was profiled, and TCRdb retains in-frame clones only, with some absent. The table records hundreds of thousands of clones, 89% of them present only once. Overall study results and limits: Vaccine recipients surpassed placebo recipients in spike-specific TCR breadth.

Trimming removed 1 base from V and 2 bases from J; junction bases left unmatched: 7. CDR1 SGHTA and CDR2 FQGNSA come from the germline V gene. This CDR3 is built from 17 residues. This sequence was found in a person aged 18-65 years who received the Ad26.COV2.S COVID-19 vaccine or a placebo. The input for sequencing was peripheral blood, taken in a trial of Ad26.COV2.S vaccine versus placebo. J is TRBJ2-3 and V is TRBV7-2, with TRBD2 matching 9 bases. CDR3 bases: TGTGCCAGCAGCTTAGTTCGCGGGAGGGCGGACACAGATACGCAGTATTTT. It is translated as CASSLVRGRADTDTQYF.